This T cell receptor beta chain was sequenced during a study of T cell responses to AZD1222 COVID-19 vaccine. Notes on the study in general: A reported finding is that nearly half of spike-specific TCRs target unmutated variant regions. Only a handful of AZD1222 recipients were seropositive at baseline. Sampled repertoires all dated from after the peak T cell response.

Of note for this clone: Its specificity is not known.

Only in-frame clones appear in the TCRdb table, and some are missing; sequencing was by immunoSEQ multiplex PCR. The sample yields 200,000 to 300,000 clones, approximately 95% seen once. V was clipped by 5 bases and J by 2 bases, with 10 bases between them. This CDR3 region has 14 residues. Germline-derived CDR1 and CDR2 are MDHEN and SYDVKM. The J gene is TRBJ1-5, the V gene TRBV28, with D perhaps TRBD1 (6 bases). Sample: peripheral blood, taken on day 0 of AZD1222 vaccination. The clonotype was recovered from an adult in good health. CDR3 residues: CASSKAGGNQPQHF. CDR3 bases: TGTGCCAGCAGTAAGGCAGGGGGCAATCAGCCCCAGCATTTT.